This TCR beta chain was recorded in a study of identical twins. There are 17 residues in the CDR3. CDR1 is SGDLS and CDR2 is YYNGEE in the germline V gene. V shed 0 bases and J 2 bases; nucleotides not matched to a gene: 9. TCRdb re-analysed the 5' RACE reads in MiXCR, keeping a single row per CDR3 protein. The repertoire includes about 470,000 distinct CDR3 sequences, roughly 26% of them detected once, and roughly 3% sits in the top ten. The same sample was also studied in work on T cells expressing NK-cell markers.

Specimen: CD4+ T cells sorted from blood. The TCR sequence derives from a woman under 30 in good health. The genes are TRBV9 and TRBJ2-7; TRBD1 matches 9 bases. CDR3: CASSVAPSQGAAYEQYF. In DNA, the CDR3 is TGTGCCAGCAGCGTAGCCCCTTCACAGGGGGCGGCCTACGAGCAGTACTTC.